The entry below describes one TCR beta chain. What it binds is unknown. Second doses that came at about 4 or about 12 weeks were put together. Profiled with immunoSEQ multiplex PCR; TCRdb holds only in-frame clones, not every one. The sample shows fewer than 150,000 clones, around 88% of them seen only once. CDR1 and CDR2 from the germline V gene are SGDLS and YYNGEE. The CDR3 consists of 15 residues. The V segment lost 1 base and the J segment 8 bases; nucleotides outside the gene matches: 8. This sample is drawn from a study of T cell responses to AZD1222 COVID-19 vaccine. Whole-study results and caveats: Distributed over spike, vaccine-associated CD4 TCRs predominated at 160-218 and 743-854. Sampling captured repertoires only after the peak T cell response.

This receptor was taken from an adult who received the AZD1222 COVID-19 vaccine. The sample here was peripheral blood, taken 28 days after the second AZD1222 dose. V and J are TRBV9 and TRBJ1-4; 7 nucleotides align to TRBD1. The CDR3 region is CASSVTGDSGEKLFF. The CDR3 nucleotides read TGTGCCAGCAGCGTAACAGGGGACTCGGGAGAAAAACTGTTTTTT.